A single sample is the source of the 31 T cell receptor beta chains below, sequenced in a study of cytomegalovirus exposure and HLA in healthy donors. Both 60 Vbeta primers and 13 Jbeta primers went into the PCR. TCRdb's copy holds only in-frame clones and misses some; the assay was immunoSEQ multiplex PCR. The repertoire holds almost 200,000 clones, with 79% as singletons. Sequencing input: PBMCs. Receptors originate from a woman aged 25 to 39 in good health and CMV-seropositive.

This clone has just one count. The chain recombines TRBV6-5 with TRBJ2-5, with D unresolved. CDR3 length equals 14 residues. The germline V gene has CDR1 MNHEY and CDR2 SVGAGI. The V gene lost 0 bases and the J gene lost 1 base, with 6 bases spanning the gap. The CDR3 reads CASSYSSVQETQYF. In DNA form, the CDR3 reads TGTGCCAGCAGTTACTCCTCAGTCCAAGAGACCCAGTACTTC.

The genes are TRBV10-2 and TRBJ2-5; 7 nucleotides align to TRBD1. Unmatched junction bases numbered 1, after V lost 3 bases and J lost 3 bases. Germline V gene lookup returns CDR1 WSHSY and CDR2 SAAADI. The CDR3 runs 13 residues. CDR3 protein: CASSEGGEETQYF. The CDR3 DNA reads TGCGCCAGCAGTGAAGGGGGCGAAGAGACCCAGTACTTC.

V gene TRBV18 combines with J gene TRBJ1-1; a possible D gene is TRBD1 (5 bases). The CDR3 has 15 amino acids. Germline V CDR1 and CDR2: KGHSH, LQKENI. The V and J ends lost 1 base and 5 bases respectively, with 14 bases between them. The CDR3 nucleotides are TGTGCCAGCTCACCACGTGGGGCAGTTGGAACTGAAGCTTTCTTT. It encodes CASSPRGAVGTEAFF. Full variable domain (outside the CDR3, taken from reference TRBV18 and TRBJ1-1): NAGVMQNPRHLVRRRGQEARLRCSPMKGHSHVYWYRQLPEEGLKFMVYLQKENIIDESGMPKERFSAEFPKEGPSILRIQQVVRGDSAAYFCASSPRGAVGTEAFFGQGTRLTVV.

The chain joins TRBV4-1 to TRBJ1-1; D remains unclear. Trimming pared 4 bases from V and 10 bases from J, leaving 13 bases between. This CDR3 is 12 amino acids long. Germline CDR1 is MGHRA and CDR2 is YSYEKL. The CDR3, as DNA: TGCGCCAGCAGCCTGCCGACCAGGATAGCTTTCTTT. Its translation is CASSLPTRIAFF.

The rearrangement joins TRBV4-1 to TRBJ2-7; no definite D call. The germline V gene has CDR1 MGHRA and CDR2 YSYEKL. The CDR3 extends over 13 amino acids. V was trimmed by 0 bases and J by 5 bases, leaving 8 bases between them. The CDR3 DNA reads as TGCGCCAGCAGCCAAGACCAAGGAGACGAGCAGTACTTC. This codes for CASSQDQGDEQYF.

The J gene is TRBJ2-2, the V gene TRBV7-8; D uncertain. V lost 0 bases, J lost 6 bases, and 14 bases lay in between. This CDR3 contains 16 residues. The germline gives CDR1 SGHVS, CDR2 FQNEAQ. The CDR3 loop reads CASSLARLPPAGELFF. The CDR3 coding sequence is TGTGCCAGCAGCTTAGCGAGACTCCCCCCAGCCGGGGAGCTGTTTTTT. The full variable domain, in which reference TRBV7-8 and TRBJ2-2 provide the parts outside the CDR3, is GAGVSQSPRYKVAKRGQDVALRCDPISGHVSLFWYQQALGQGPEFLTYFQNEAQLDKSGLPSDRFFAERPEGSVSTLKIQRTQQEDSAVYLCASSLARLPPAGELFFGEGSRLTVL.

This clone turned up a few times. V usage is TRBV6-1 and J usage is TRBJ1-2, with D possibly matching TRBD1 (6 bases). Trimming removed 7 bases from V and 5 bases from J, with 14 bases in between. CDR1 MNHNS and CDR2 SASEGT come from the germline V gene. The CDR3 spans 13 residues. The CDR3 DNA follows: TGTGCCAGCACACCTGACAGGCTTTATGGCTACACCTTC. This gives the protein CASTPDRLYGYTF.

This clone was observed once. Here the CDR3 DNA reads TGTGCCATCAGTGAGTGGGGGACTAGCGGAAACACCGGGGAGCTGTTTTTT. Protein product: CAISEWGTSGNTGELFF. This sequence joins TRBV10-3 and TRBJ2-2; 11 positions agree with TRBD2. V dropped 1 base and J dropped 2; count of bases not matched to a gene: 3. CDR1 ENHRY and CDR2 SYGVKD come from the germline V gene. The CDR3 runs 17 residues.

The CDR3 protein is CASNGRSSYNEQFF. The CDR3 bases are TGTGCCAGCAATGGCCGAAGCTCCTACAATGAGCAGTTCTTC. The genes are TRBV2 and TRBJ2-1; D uncertain. This CDR3 region has 14 residues. The ends were cut back, 7 bases at V and 0 bases at J, with 10 bases in the middle. Germline lookup yields CDR1 SNHLY and CDR2 FYNNEI.

This clone was found a few times. The rearrangement joins TRBV6-4 to TRBJ2-7; D is perhaps TRBD1 (6 bases). Trimming left V 5 bases short and J 1 base short, with 15 bases between. Per the germline V gene, CDR1 is MRHNA and CDR2 is SNTAGT. This CDR3 has 15 amino acids. CDR3 residues: CASSHRHTGSYEQYF. CDR3 nucleotides: TGTGCCAGCAGTCACCGGCACACAGGGTCCTACGAGCAGTACTTC.

CDR3 bases: TGTGCCAGCAGTGGGCAAGACGGACCGACTACAGCTAACTATGGCTACACCTTC. Its protein is CASSGQDGPTTANYGYTF. V gene TRBV25-1 combines with J gene TRBJ1-2, with D unresolved. V was trimmed by 4 bases and J by 0 bases, leaving 21 bases between them. Looked up from germline, CDR1 is MGHDK and CDR2 is SYGVNS. The CDR3 totals 18 residues.

This rearrangement joins TRBV4-1 to TRBJ2-7; 7 bases fit TRBD2. Per germline, CDR1 MGHRA and CDR2 YSYEKL. V lost 8 bases to trimming and J lost 2 bases; unmatched junction nucleotides: 6. The length of the CDR3 is 13 residues. This CDR3 reads CASRGTTPYEQYF. The DNA of the CDR3 is TGCGCCAGCCGAGGGACTACCCCCTACGAGCAGTACTTC.

This chain connects TRBV4-3 to TRBJ2-1, with D unresolved. Germline loops: CDR1 LGHNA, CDR2 YSLEER. Trimming pared 1 base from V and 0 bases from J, leaving 7 bases between. The CDR3 runs 15 residues. CDR3 loop: CASSQGSVSYNEQFF. CDR3 DNA: TGCGCCAGCAGCCAAGGCTCAGTCTCCTACAATGAGCAGTTCTTC.

V gene TRBV10-3 combines with J gene TRBJ1-4, with 7 nucleotides matching TRBD1. The CDR3 length is 13 residues. V lost 8 bases to trimming and J lost 5 bases; unmatched junction nucleotides: 5. Germline CDR1 is ENHRY and CDR2 is SYGVKD. The DNA for the CDR3 is TGTGCCATCTGTGCGGGACAGAATGAAAAACTGTTTTTT. This codes for CAICAGQNEKLFF.

The rearrangement uses TRBV27 and TRBJ2-1; 11 bases line up with TRBD2. With V trimmed by 3 bases and J by 5 bases, 3 bases remained unmatched. The CDR3 covers 15 residues. Germline assignment: CDR1 MNHEY and CDR2 SMNVEV (reference sequence). The CDR3 loop is CASSLGTSGNNEQFF. The CDR3 DNA is TGTGCCAGCAGTTTGGGGACTAGCGGTAACAATGAGCAGTTCTTC.

V and J are TRBV10-3 and TRBJ1-3; the match to TRBD1 covers 7 bases. V dropped 3 bases and J dropped 0; count of bases not matched to a gene: 5. The CDR3 runs 16 residues. Germline V gives CDR1 ENHRY, CDR2 SYGVKD. CDR3 sequence: CAISDIGQASGNTIYF. In DNA, the CDR3 is TGTGCCATCAGTGACATAGGACAGGCCTCTGGAAACACCATATATTTT.

Only a few counts were recorded for this clone. The chain employs TRBV5-4 and TRBJ2-7, with D possibly TRBD1 on 6 matching bases. V shed 4 bases and J shed 2 bases, with 13 bases lying between them. Germline CDR1 and CDR2: SGHNT and YYREEE (reference sequence). This CDR3 has 14 amino acids. CDR3 in amino acids: CASSPMDSTYEQYF. As DNA, the CDR3 is TGTGCCAGCAGCCCGATGGACAGCACCTACGAGCAGTACTTC.

V gene TRBV20-1 combines with J gene TRBJ1-4; D gene unclear. This CDR3 region has 11 residues. Germline V CDR1 and CDR2: DFQATT, SNEGSKA (reference sequence). Trimming took 6 bases from V and 14 from J, leaving 16 bases between them. This chain's CDR3 is CSARRGLELFF. The CDR3 DNA reads TGCAGTGCGAGACGAGGGCTAGAGCTGTTTTTT.

This chain connects TRBV11-2 to TRBJ2-1, with TRBD1 matching 9 bases. The CDR3 contains 15 residues. V trimming: 4 bases; J trimming: 0 bases; junction bases outside the gene matches: 1. Germline assignment: CDR1 SGHAT and CDR2 FQNNGV. The CDR3 region has the DNA TGTGCCAGCAGCTCGGGACAGGGCTCCTACAATGAGCAGTTCTTC. Its translation is CASSSGQGSYNEQFF.

This clone has a handful of counts. This chain connects TRBV9 to TRBJ1-1, with D hard to call. Per the germline V gene, CDR1 is SGDLS and CDR2 is YYNGEE. The CDR3 loop spans 12 amino acids. V lost 4 bases and J 4 bases, leaving 8 bases between the germline ends. The CDR3 sequence: CASSPSGTEAFF. In nucleotides, the CDR3 is TGTGCCAGCAGCCCCTCGGGCACTGAAGCTTTCTTT.

The CDR3 sequence: CASSPGTLNQPQHF. CDR3 bases: TGTGCCAGCAGCCCAGGGACTCTCAATCAGCCCCAGCATTTT. The chain is built from TRBV9 and TRBJ1-5, with TRBD1 as a possible D gene (5 bases). Germline CDR1 reads SGDLS; CDR2 reads YYNGEE. The V and J ends lost 4 bases and 3 bases respectively, with 11 bases between them. This CDR3 region has 14 residues.

The chain's CDR3 is CASSTSPDGSNQPQHF. The CDR3 DNA reads TGTGCCAGCAGCACTAGTCCGGACGGTAGCAATCAGCCCCAGCATTTT. V is TRBV9 and J is TRBJ1-5; no firm D call. Per the germline V gene, CDR1 is SGDLS and CDR2 is YYNGEE. The CDR3 covers 16 residues. The V end lost 4 bases, the J end lost 0 bases, and 14 bases lay between the germline ends.

The V gene is TRBV19, the J gene TRBJ1-1; D possibly corresponds to TRBD1 (5 bases). Germline CDR1 is LNHDA and CDR2 is SQIVND (reference sequence). The CDR3 contains 14 residues. V lost 0 bases, J lost 11 bases, and 16 bases lay in between. CDR3 bases: TGTGCCAGTAGTATAGATCAACAGCTTGGGGGGGCTTTCTTT. Translated, it gives CASSIDQQLGGAFF.

J is TRBJ2-7 and V is TRBV15, with TRBD1 as a possible D gene (6 bases). The V gene lost 2 bases and the J gene lost 3 bases, with 14 bases spanning the gap. The CDR3 is 15 residues long. The germline CDR1 and CDR2 sequences are LNHNV and YYDKDF (reference sequence). The CDR3 DNA reads as TGTGCCACCAGCAGACCCCGGGACAACGACTACGAGCAGTACTTC. Translated: CATSRPRDNDYEQYF. The whole variable domain, remainder taken from reference TRBV15 and TRBJ2-7, is DAMVIQNPRYQVTQFGKPVTLSCSQTLNHNVMYWYQQKSSQAPKLLFHYYDKDFNNEADTPDNFQSRRPNTSFCFLDIRSPGLGDTAMYLCATSRPRDNDYEQYFGPGTRLTVT.

The chain joins TRBV9 to TRBJ2-7; weak D call: TRBD2 (5 bases). The CDR3 sequence is 15 residues long. The V and J ends lost 4 bases and 5 bases respectively, with 19 bases between them. Germline V gene sequence: CDR1 SGDLS, CDR2 YYNGEE. CDR3 sequence: CASSPRGVTWDEQYF. The CDR3 bases are TGTGCCAGCAGCCCTCGGGGAGTCACCTGGGACGAGCAGTACTTC.

The chain couples TRBV7-9 to TRBJ2-5, with TRBD1 matching 8 bases. The CDR3 runs 18 residues. V shed 6 bases, J shed 5 bases, and the junction held 20 bases outside the gene matches. Germline CDR1 reads SEHNR; CDR2 reads FQNEAQ (reference sequence). The CDR3 bases are TGTGCCAGCAGTTACAGATATCGGGGACAGGCCCGGCGGGAGACCCAGTACTTC. It yields the protein CASSYRYRGQARRETQYF.

This clone was counted a few times. The chain carries TRBV5-6 and TRBJ1-2; 9 nucleotides align to TRBD1. The V segment lost 0 bases and the J segment 8 bases; nucleotides outside the gene matches: 2. This CDR3 has 13 amino acids. Germline V gives CDR1 SGHDT, CDR2 YYEEEE. The CDR3 is CASSLGTGVGYTF. The CDR3 DNA is TGTGCCAGCAGCTTGGGGACAGGGGTAGGCTACACCTTC.

The rearrangement links TRBV5-1 to TRBJ2-3; possible D gene TRBD2, 6 bases. From germline, CDR1 is SGHRS and CDR2 YFSETQ. This CDR3 is built from 17 residues. The ends were cut back, 4 bases at V and 1 base at J, with 19 bases in the middle. CDR3 DNA: TGCGCCAGCAGCCTCTGGCGGGGTCAGCTGGGCACAGATACGCAGTATTTT. Protein product: CASSLWRGQLGTDTQYF. The entire variable domain, with the rest obtained from reference TRBV5-1 and TRBJ2-3, is as follows: KAGVTQTPRYLIKTRGQQVTLSCSPISGHRSVSWYQQTPGQGLQFLFEYFSETQRNKGNFPGRFSGRQFSNSRSEMNVSTLELGDSALYLCASSLWRGQLGTDTQYFGPGTRLTVL.

Only one count was recorded for this clone. The CDR3: CASSQVRGQGYGYTF. The CDR3 nucleotides are TGCGCCAGCAGCCAAGTCAGGGGACAGGGGTATGGCTACACCTTC. V and J are TRBV4-3 and TRBJ1-2, with TRBD1 identical over 10 bases. Germline lookup yields CDR1 LGHNA and CDR2 YSLEER. The length of the CDR3 is 15 residues. V gave up 1 base and J gave up 5 bases; unmatched junction bases: 4.

This sequence joins TRBV7-9 and TRBJ2-7, with D perhaps matching TRBD1 (5 bases). CDR1 and CDR2 from the germline V gene are SEHNR and FQNEAQ (reference sequence). The CDR3 length is 15 residues. Trimming removed 1 base at V and 5 bases at J, with 15 bases between. DNA of the CDR3: TGTGCCAGCAGCTTAGACTTTACCAGGGATGACGAGCAGTACTTC. Amino acid sequence: CASSLDFTRDDEQYF. The whole variable domain, remainder taken from reference TRBV7-9 and TRBJ2-7, is DTGVSQNPRHKITKRGQNVTFRCDPISEHNRLYWYRQTLGQGPEFLTYFQNEAQLEKSRLLSDRFSAERPKGSFSTLEIQRTEQGDSAMYLCASSLDFTRDDEQYFGPGTRLTVT.

The V and J genes are TRBV6-5 and TRBJ2-5; 8 bases fit TRBD2. This CDR3 region has 15 residues. J gave up 1 base and V 6 bases, and 7 bases lay outside the gene matches. Per germline, CDR1 MNHEY and CDR2 SVGAGI. Here the CDR3 DNA reads TGTGCCAGCAGCTGGAGCGGGGGCCCCCAAGAGACCCAGTACTTC. It yields the protein CASSWSGGPQETQYF.